What follows are 17 T cell receptor beta chains derived from one specimen sequenced in a study of blood T cell repertoires in COVID-19. This table comes from immunoSEQ multiplex PCR, and its TCRdb copy is limited to in-frame clones, with some not included. Of about 520,000 clones listed, 70% to 90% are singletons. Sequenced sample: peripheral blood. These receptors were taken from a human donor in a cohort sampled during active COVID-19.

The genes are TRBV9 and TRBJ1-3, with D tentatively TRBD1 (6 bases). Trimming left V 3 bases short and J 1 base short, with 17 bases between. The CDR3 is 17 residues long. Germline loops: CDR1 SGDLS, CDR2 YYNGEE. The CDR3 coding sequence is TGTGCCAGCAGCGCTCCACCCGGGACACCATCTGGAAACACCATATATTTT. Encoded protein: CASSAPPGTPSGNTIYF.

This clone showed up just once. This chain joins TRBV20-1 and TRBJ2-3, with a possible D match to TRBD1 (5 bases). This CDR3 has 14 residues. Germline CDR1 is DFQATT and CDR2 is SNEGSKA (reference sequence). The germline V and J ends were trimmed by 3 bases and 8 bases, with 18 bases remaining between them. The CDR3, as DNA: TGCAGTGCTAGTTTCGAAGGGGAAACTCTTACGCAGTATTTT. Its translation is CSASFEGETLTQYF.

The chain carries TRBV11-2 and TRBJ2-7, with TRBD1 matching over 10 bases. After removal of 5 bases from V and 2 bases from J, the junction contained 15 bases not matched to a gene. The CDR3 consists of 18 residues. Germline-derived CDR1 and CDR2 are SGHAT and FQNNGV. CDR3 sequence reads: CASSPVPGQGTRAYEQYF. The CDR3 bases are TGTGCCAGCAGCCCTGTCCCGGGACAGGGGACGAGGGCCTACGAGCAGTACTTC. The variable domain in full, completed from reference TRBV11-2 and TRBJ2-7, reads EAGVAQSPRYKIIEKRQSVAFWCNPISGHATLYWYQQILGQGPKLLIQFQNNGVVDDSQLPKDRFSAERLKGVDSTLKIQPAKLEDSAVYLCASSPVPGQGTRAYEQYFGPGTRLTVT.

V gene TRBV6-5 combines with J gene TRBJ1-5; TRBD1 might be the D (6 bases). Per the germline V gene, CDR1 is MNHEY and CDR2 is SVGAGI. There are 15 residues in the CDR3. Trimming removed 4 bases from V and 4 bases from J, with 14 bases in between. CDR3 in amino acids: CASSFNRVSNQPQHF. The DNA for the CDR3 is TGTGCCAGCAGTTTTAACAGGGTGTCGAATCAGCCCCAGCATTTT.

The rearrangement uses TRBV7-3 and TRBJ2-1, with D possibly being TRBD2 (6 bases). Germline V gene lookup returns CDR1 SGHTA and CDR2 FQGTGA. The CDR3 sequence is 14 residues long. V was clipped by 5 bases and J by 6 bases, with 14 bases between them. The CDR3 loop is CASSLQQRANEQFF. In nucleotides, the CDR3 is TGTGCCAGCAGCCTTCAGCAGCGGGCCAATGAGCAGTTCTTC.

The CDR3 DNA reads as TGTGCCAGCAGCGTAGATTGGCCAGCGAGCACAGATACGCAGTATTTT. Its translation is CASSVDWPASTDTQYF. This chain joins TRBV9 and TRBJ2-3, with D hard to call. V shed 0 bases and J shed 0 bases, with 11 bases lying between them. Germline CDR1 reads SGDLS; CDR2 reads YYNGEE. This CDR3 is 16 amino acids long.

In this sample, this clone turned up once. The chain combines TRBV7-9 with TRBJ1-2; tentative D call: TRBD1 (6 bases). This CDR3 spans 14 amino acids. Germline assignment: CDR1 SEHNR and CDR2 FQNEAQ (reference sequence). V was trimmed by 1 base and J by 9 bases, leaving 15 bases between them. CDR3 sequence reads: CASSLVPDSARYTF. In DNA form, the CDR3 reads TGTGCCAGCAGCTTAGTTCCGGACAGTGCGCGCTACACCTTC. Drawing the rest from reference TRBV7-9 and TRBJ1-2, the complete variable domain is DTGVSQNPRHKITKRGQNVTFRCDPISEHNRLYWYRQTLGQGPEFLTYFQNEAQLEKSRLLSDRFSAERPKGSFSTLEIQRTEQGDSAMYLCASSLVPDSARYTFGSGTRLTVV.

J is TRBJ1-2 and V is TRBV27; D perhaps matches TRBD1 (6 bases). Germline V gene sequence: CDR1 MNHEY, CDR2 SMNVEV (reference sequence). V gave up 4 bases and J gave up 4 bases, with 13 bases separating them. There are 14 residues in the CDR3. The CDR3 spells CASSSSTGTYGYTF. Here the CDR3 DNA reads TGTGCCAGCAGTTCCTCCACAGGGACCTATGGCTACACCTTC.

V and J are TRBV6-5 and TRBJ1-1; 10 bases match TRBD1. J lost 4 bases, V lost 0 bases, and 5 bases had no gene match. Germline CDR1 is MNHEY and CDR2 is SVGAGI. The CDR3 runs to 16 residues. The CDR3 nucleotides read TGTGCCAGCAGTTACTCCGGGACAGGGGCCGGCACTGAAGCTTTCTTT. Its protein is CASSYSGTGAGTEAFF.

This clone was counted a single time. The genes are TRBV6-6 and TRBJ2-3, with no clear D. Germline lookup yields CDR1 MNHNY and CDR2 SVGAGI (reference sequence). Trimming left V 3 bases short and J 4 bases short, with 11 bases between. CDR3 size: 14 residues. The CDR3 protein is CASSYGRSSDTQYF. CDR3 coding DNA: TGTGCCAGCAGTTATGGGCGCAGCTCAGATACGCAGTATTTT.

The CDR3 region is CASSESHSGNTIYF. In nucleotides, the CDR3 is TGTGCCAGCAGTGAATCCCACTCTGGAAACACCATATATTTT. The rearrangement uses TRBV6-1 and TRBJ1-3, with no clear D. Germline CDR1 reads MNHNS; CDR2 reads SASEGT. CDR3 length: 14 amino acids. Trimming pared 2 bases from V and 0 bases from J, leaving 5 bases between.

This chain links TRBV6-1 with TRBJ2-5; D is possibly TRBD1 (5 bases). Trimming left V 2 bases short and J 4 bases short, with 14 bases between. The CDR3 covers 15 residues. Germline V lookup: CDR1 MNHNS, CDR2 SASEGT. This CDR3 is CASSEKRPQGETQYF. The CDR3 nucleotides read TGTGCCAGCAGTGAAAAACGTCCCCAGGGAGAGACCCAGTACTTC.

This clone appeared a single time. The rearrangement joins TRBV4-2 to TRBJ1-3, with 8 bases aligning to TRBD1. Germline V gene lookup returns CDR1 LGHNA and CDR2 YNFKEQ. V shed 6 bases and J 4 bases; nucleotides not matched to a gene: 5. The CDR3 consists of 14 residues. CDR3 region: CASRPDRAGNTIYF. The CDR3 bases are TGTGCCAGCAGACCGGACAGGGCGGGAAACACCATATATTTT.

This clone was detected once. The chain couples TRBV19 to TRBJ2-3; tentative D call: TRBD1 (6 bases). V lost 6 bases and J lost 0, with 13 bases in between. Per germline, CDR1 LNHDA and CDR2 SQIVND (reference sequence). There are 15 residues in the CDR3. CDR3 bases: TGTGCCAGTAGCTTCCGGGACACTAGCACAGATACGCAGTATTTT. Translating gives CASSFRDTSTDTQYF.

The CDR3 region has the DNA TGTGCCATCAGTGCTGGGACAGGACTAGCGGGCTCCTACGAGCAGTACTTC. Its translation is CAISAGTGLAGSYEQYF. The V and J genes are TRBV10-3 and TRBJ2-7; 11 nucleotides agree with TRBD2. Trimming at V came to 4 bases and at J to 0 bases, leaving 8 bases not matched to a gene. The CDR3 extends over 17 amino acids. Germline V lookup: CDR1 ENHRY, CDR2 SYGVKD.

This chain joins TRBV19 and TRBJ1-4, with D unresolved. V shed 4 bases and J shed 0 bases, with 9 bases lying between them. Germline CDR1 and CDR2: LNHDA and SQIVND (reference sequence). This CDR3 is 15 amino acids long. The CDR3 bases are TGTGCCAGTAGTAACCGGTCCTCAACTAATGAAAAACTGTTTTTT. It encodes CASSNRSSTNEKLFF.

This chain joins TRBV28 and TRBJ2-7, with a weak D call TRBD2 (6 bases). This CDR3 is 12 amino acids long. Germline CDR1 and CDR2: MDHEN and SYDVKM. The CDR3 nucleotides are TGTGATCCCCGCGGGAATCCTGGGGAGCAGTACTTC. Translating it yields CDPRGNPGEQYF.